This entry lists 24 T cell receptor beta chains sequenced from one sample in a study of T cell repertoires in cytomegalovirus infection. TCRdb itself ran the reads through MiXCR, one entry per CDR3 protein. The table shows some 600,000 distinct CDR3 sequences, with more than 20% occurring only once. The material sequenced was CD8+ T cells from PBMCs. Every receptor here comes from a human donor in good health (CMV status not recorded). Some clones in this sample may be carry-over from other donors' samples.

CDR3 region: CASSQAGTGIESYEQYV. DNA of the CDR3: TGTGCCAGCAGCCAAGCCGGGACAGGCATTGAGTCCTACGAGCAGTACGTC. This rearrangement joins TRBV14 to TRBJ2-7, with TRBD1 identical over 8 bases. The CDR3 extends over 17 amino acids. Germline values: CDR1 SGHDN, CDR2 FVKESK. J was trimmed by 1 base and V by 1 base; bases with no gene match: 9.

There are a few counts of this clonotype. The chain couples TRBV7-9 to TRBJ1-6; perhaps TRBD1 as D (5 bases). Between the trimmed V and J ends, which lost 6 bases and 2 bases, there was a span of 14 bases. Germline V gene data show CDR1 as SEHNR and CDR2 as FQNEAQ (reference sequence). The CDR3 totals 16 residues. The CDR3 is CASSGTGFPYNSPLHF. DNA of the CDR3: TGTGCCAGCAGTGGAACAGGTTTTCCCTATAATTCACCCCTCCACTTT.

This chain uses TRBV10-3 with TRBJ1-2, with no clear D. This CDR3 is built from 15 residues. Trimming pared 8 bases from V and 0 bases from J, leaving 16 bases between. Germline CDR1 reads ENHRY; CDR2 reads SYGVKD. The CDR3 protein is CAIGPKAEANYGYTF. In nucleotides, the CDR3 is TGTGCCATCGGACCGAAGGCGGAAGCTAACTATGGCTACACCTTC.

This chain connects TRBV7-3 to TRBJ2-6; D unresolved. Trimming stripped 7 bases from V and 3 bases from J, with 7 bases between. Per the germline V gene, CDR1 is SGHTA and CDR2 is FQGTGA. This CDR3 has 13 residues. CDR3 nucleotide sequence: TGTGCCAGCACCCTGGGTGGGGCCAACGTCCTGACTTTC. It yields the protein CASTLGGANVLTF.

In this sample, this clonotype turned up a few times. This chain uses TRBV28 with TRBJ1-1, with D maybe TRBD1 (6 bases). The CDR3 extends over 15 amino acids. The V and J ends lost 3 bases and 3 bases respectively, with 14 bases between them. Germline-derived CDR1 and CDR2 are MDHEN and SYDVKM. CDR3 nucleotides: TGTGCCAGCAGTTTCACGGGGGCTGGGGACACTGAAGCTTTCTTT. It yields the protein CASSFTGAGDTEAFF.

V gene TRBV20-1 combines with J gene TRBJ2-7, with no clear D. This CDR3 spans 14 amino acids. Germline V CDR1 and CDR2: DFQATT, SNEGSKA (reference sequence). V was trimmed by 0 bases and J by 7 bases, leaving 16 bases between them. The CDR3 DNA sequence: TGCAGTGCTAGAGATCTCCCGGTGATTTGGGAGCAGTACGTC. Its protein is CSARDLPVIWEQYV.

This clonotype was detected a few times. The chain recombines TRBV7-9 with TRBJ1-1; perhaps TRBD1 as D (5 bases). The V gene's germline CDR1 is SEHNR and CDR2 FQNEAQ (reference sequence). V gave up 5 bases and J gave up 7 bases, with 8 bases separating them. This CDR3 region has 11 residues. The CDR3, as DNA: TGTGCCAGCAGCCGGGGGAATGAAGCTTTCTTT. Translating gives CASSRGNEAFF.

V usage is TRBV3-1 and J usage is TRBJ1-1; 8 bases align to TRBD1. Germline trimming cut 2 bases from V and 6 bases from J; bases unmatched to any gene: 14. Germline CDR1 LGHDT, CDR2 YNNKEL (reference sequence). This CDR3 has 17 amino acids. CDR3 loop: CASSQPPGQAGEAEAFF. CDR3 bases: TGTGCCAGCAGCCAACCCCCGGGACAGGCGGGAGAGGCTGAAGCTTTCTTT.

The rearrangement uses TRBV20-1 and TRBJ2-5; 10 nucleotides agree with TRBD1. Germline-derived CDR1 and CDR2 are DFQATT and SNEGSKA (reference sequence). The CDR3 extends over 14 amino acids. After removal of 3 bases from V and 6 bases from J, the junction contained 7 bases not matched to a gene. DNA of the CDR3: TGCAGTGCTAGGACAGGGGGCTCTATACAGACCCAGTACTTC. Translating gives CSARTGGSIQTQYF.

A remark on this clonotype: Mismatch with germline at one junction end may stem from a read error. The rearrangement joins TRBV7-2 to TRBJ2-1; D gene unclear. Germline lookup yields CDR1 SGHTA and CDR2 FQGNSA. There are 12 residues in the CDR3. The CDR3 is CVSSTGTSEQFF. CDR3 nucleotide sequence: TGTGTCAGCAGCACCGGAACTTCCGAGCAGTTCTTC.

This chain links TRBV24-1 with TRBJ2-5; no reliable D call. Trimming pared 3 bases from V and 7 bases from J, leaving 11 bases between. This CDR3 is 13 amino acids long. In germline, CDR1 is KGHDR, CDR2 SFDVKD. This chain's CDR3 is CATSDTLLGTQYF. The CDR3 nucleotides are TGTGCCACCAGTGATACCTTGTTGGGGACCCAGTACTTC.

This clonotype has ten or more counts. The gene calls are TRBV7-8 and TRBJ1-2; 7 bases line up with TRBD1. CDR1 and CDR2 (germline): SGHVS, FQNEAQ. The trim removed 0 bases at V and 0 bases at J, leaving 4 bases unmatched. The CDR3 is made up of 16 amino acids. The CDR3 sequence is CASSLAGGQSNYGYTF. The CDR3 DNA is TGTGCCAGCAGCTTAGCTGGGGGACAGTCTAACTATGGCTACACCTTC.

The rearrangement joins TRBV4-2 to TRBJ2-2, with D hard to call. CDR3 size: 16 residues. Trimming cost V 0 bases and J 1 base, with 9 bases left between them. The germline V gene has CDR1 LGHNA and CDR2 YNFKEQ. The CDR3 sequence is CASSQEHRLNTGELFF. In DNA, the CDR3 is TGTGCCAGCAGCCAAGAGCATCGGCTGAACACCGGGGAGCTGTTTTTT.

This clonotype was counted a few times. The chain has TRBV27 and TRBJ1-1, with TRBD1 identical over 8 bases. This CDR3 has 14 residues. The V gene's germline CDR1 is MNHEY and CDR2 SMNVEV (reference sequence). With V trimmed by 5 bases and J by 2 bases, 4 bases remained unmatched. Here the CDR3 DNA reads TGTGCCAGCAGTCCGCAGGGGGCTAACACTGAAGCTTTCTTT. Protein sequence: CASSPQGANTEAFF.

The CDR3 bases are TGTGCCAGCAGTTTAGCGGGGGGTACCGGCTCCTACAATGAGCAGTTCTTC. It specifies CASSLAGGTGSYNEQFF. The genes are TRBV27 and TRBJ2-1; 8 bases map to TRBD2. This CDR3 has 17 residues. The germline CDR1 and CDR2 sequences are MNHEY and SMNVEV (reference sequence). With 2 bases clipped from V and 0 bases from J, the junction kept 6 bases outside the gene matches.

Here the CDR3 reads CASSQRTSGDYEQYF. The CDR3 region has the DNA TGCGCCAGCAGCCAGCGGACTAGCGGTGACTACGAGCAGTACTTC. This chain connects TRBV4-1 to TRBJ2-7; 10 bases line up with TRBD2. The ends lost 3 bases at V and 3 bases at J; junction bases unmatched: 5. Germline V gene data show CDR1 as MGHRA and CDR2 as YSYEKL. The CDR3 covers 15 residues.

The chain carries TRBV16 and TRBJ2-6; D is unresolved. CDR1 is KGHSY and CDR2 is FQNENV in the germline V gene. CDR3 length: 16 amino acids. V gave up 5 bases and J gave up 2 bases, with 13 bases separating them. CDR3 bases: TGTGCCAGCAGCTCCAATCTTGGGGCTGGGGCCAACGTCCTGACTTTC. Translation gives CASSSNLGAGANVLTF.

V gene TRBV12-3 or TRBV12-4 combines with J gene TRBJ1-1; D ambiguous. Trimming removed 1 base from V and 2 bases from J, with 11 bases in between. There are 15 residues in the CDR3. CDR3 protein: CASSLVGKDNTEAFF. Written as DNA, the CDR3 is TGTGCCAGCAGTTTAGTGGGGAAAGACAACACTGAAGCTTTCTTT.

V and J are TRBV7-8 and TRBJ1-1; TRBD1 aligns across 11 bases. The CDR3 has 16 residues. With 4 bases clipped from V and 5 bases from J, the junction kept 9 bases outside the gene matches. Germline-derived CDR1 and CDR2 are SGHVS and FQNEAQ. CDR3 DNA: TGTGCCAGCAGCTCCCCCGGGGACAGGGGGGGGACTGAAGCTTTCTTT. This codes for CASSSPGDRGGTEAFF.

The V call is TRBV19, the J call TRBJ1-1; 7 bases map to TRBD1. The CDR3 has 17 residues. Germline loops: CDR1 LNHDA, CDR2 SQIVND (reference sequence). The V segment lost 5 bases and the J segment 1 base; nucleotides outside the gene matches: 13. In nucleotides, the CDR3 is TGTGCCAGTAGTCGACGACGGGACAGCGTGGGGAACACTGAAGCTTTCTTT. Its translation: CASSRRRDSVGNTEAFF.

A few counts support this clonotype. The chain combines TRBV7-9 with TRBJ1-1; TRBD1 might be the D (5 bases). The CDR3 consists of 14 residues. Germline V gives CDR1 SEHNR, CDR2 FQNEAQ (reference sequence). V dropped 7 bases and J dropped 3 bases, with 15 bases sitting between them. The CDR3 DNA sequence: TGTGCCAGCACCATCGCGTGGGGGGACACTGAAGCTTTCTTT. Its translation: CASTIAWGDTEAFF.

V usage is TRBV10-3 and J usage is TRBJ2-5, with D unclear. Between the trimmed V and J ends, which lost 4 bases and 3 bases, there was a span of 12 bases. There are 14 residues in the CDR3. CDR1 and CDR2 from the germline V gene are ENHRY and SYGVKD. CDR3 sequence: CAISVRTTKETQYF. The CDR3 coding sequence is TGTGCCATCAGTGTTAGGACGACAAAAGAGACCCAGTACTTC.

The CDR3 spells CASSYGGQQYF. CDR3 DNA sequence: TGTGCCAGCAGTTACGGGGGGCAGCAGTACTTC. The chain links TRBV6-5 to TRBJ2-7; D may match TRBD1 or TRBD2 (6 bases each). Deletions cut 2 bases from V and 8 bases from J, with 7 bases between. Germline V gene data show CDR1 as MNHEY and CDR2 as SVGAGI. The CDR3 totals 11 residues.

This clonotype has only a few counts. The J gene is TRBJ2-2, the V gene TRBV6-5; TRBD2 aligns across 9 bases. Trimming took 4 bases from V and 0 from J; bases not matched to a gene: 6. The CDR3 is 17 residues long. Germline CDR1 and CDR2: MNHEY and SVGAGI. The CDR3 coding sequence is TGTGCCAGCAGTTTAGCTAGCGGGATCGCGAACACCGGGGAGCTGTTTTTT. This encodes CASSLASGIANTGELFF.